What follows describes a single TCR beta chain. This specimen comes from a study of T cell repertoires in aging, cancer and after chemotherapy. About the study: Repeat sampling of healthy donors over several months to years showed clear clonal overlap.

Multiplex touch-down PCR with TRB-A/B primers amplified rearranged V-D-J TRB sequences. One entry per CDR3 protein, called by TCRdb with MiXCR from the multiplex PCR reads. The table records 500 to 750 distinct CDR3 sequences, about 26% of them present only once. Amplification of TCR beta used genomic DNA extracted from peripheral blood. Sequenced sample: blood. The sequence was obtained from a human donor in good health.

The CDR3, as DNA: TGTGCCAGCAGTGAATCCGGGATTGACAGGGCCTACGAGCAGTACTTC. It is translated as CASSESGIDRAYEQYF. The chain couples TRBV25-1 to TRBJ2-7; 7 positions agree with TRBD1. Trimming cost V 1 base and J 2 bases; bases outside gene matches: 8. Germline CDR1 reads MGHDK; CDR2 reads SYGVNS. The CDR3 runs to 16 residues.